The clone carrying this T cell receptor beta chain was seen once. Its antigen is still unknown. CD8 memory combined CD45RO+ cells with CCR7-negative CD45RA+ TemRA cells. Splitting of each subset's genomic DNA was done evenly across several immunoSEQ plates. The repertoire was sequenced with immunoSEQ multiplex PCR; TCRdb's copy has only in-frame clones and lacks some. This table holds around 100,000 clones, 67% found once. These data are taken from a study of shared clonotypes between healthy human individuals. Study-level information: Each donor's CD4 naive and CD4 memory cells filled three plates apiece, CD8 naive two, and CD8 memory one. Findings and limits, study-wide: Sequencing of the sorted subsets was shown by rarefaction to be incomplete despite large depth.

Source material: memory CD8+ T cells sorted from blood. Subset noted: CD45RO+ cells pooled with CCR7-negative TemRA cells. This TCR came from a man aged 25 to 40 in good health.

In DNA form, the CDR3 reads TGTGCCAGCGGCTCGACAGGTCCGTTAGTCGGCTACACCTTC. Protein sequence: CASGSTGPLVGYTF. V is TRBV27 and J is TRBJ1-2, with a weak D call TRBD1 (6 bases). The CDR3 has 14 amino acids. From germline, CDR1 is MNHEY and CDR2 SMNVEV (reference sequence). V lost 8 bases, J lost 8 bases, and 21 bases lay in between.